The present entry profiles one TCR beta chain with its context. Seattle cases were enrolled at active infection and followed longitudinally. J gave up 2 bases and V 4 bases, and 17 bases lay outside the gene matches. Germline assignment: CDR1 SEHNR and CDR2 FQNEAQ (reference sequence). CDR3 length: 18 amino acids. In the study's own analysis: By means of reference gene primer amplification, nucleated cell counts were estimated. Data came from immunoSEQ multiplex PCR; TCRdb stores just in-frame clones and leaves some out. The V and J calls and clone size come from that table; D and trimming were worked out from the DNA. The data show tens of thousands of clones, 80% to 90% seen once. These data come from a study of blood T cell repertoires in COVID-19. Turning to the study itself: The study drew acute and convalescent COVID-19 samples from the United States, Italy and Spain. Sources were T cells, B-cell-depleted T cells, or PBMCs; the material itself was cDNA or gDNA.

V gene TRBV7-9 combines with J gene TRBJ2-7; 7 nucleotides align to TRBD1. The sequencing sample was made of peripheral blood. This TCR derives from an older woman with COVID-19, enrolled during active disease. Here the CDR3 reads CASSSQPVTGTHPYEQYF. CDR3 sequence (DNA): TGTGCCAGCAGCTCTCAACCGGTGACAGGGACCCACCCCTACGAGCAGTACTTC.